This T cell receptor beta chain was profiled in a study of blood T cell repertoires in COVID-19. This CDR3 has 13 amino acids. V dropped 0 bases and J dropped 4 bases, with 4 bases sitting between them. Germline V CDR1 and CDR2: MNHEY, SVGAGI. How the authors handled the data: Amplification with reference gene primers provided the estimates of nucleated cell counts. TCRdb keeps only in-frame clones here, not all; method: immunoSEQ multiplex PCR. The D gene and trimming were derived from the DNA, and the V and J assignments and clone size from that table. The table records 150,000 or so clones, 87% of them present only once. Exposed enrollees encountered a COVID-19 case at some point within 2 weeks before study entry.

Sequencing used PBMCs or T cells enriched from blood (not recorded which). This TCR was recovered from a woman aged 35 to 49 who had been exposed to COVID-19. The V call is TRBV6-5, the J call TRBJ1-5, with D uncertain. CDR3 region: CASSYSPNQPQHF. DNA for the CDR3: TGTGCCAGCAGTTACTCCCCTAATCAGCCCCAGCATTTT.